The rows below give T cell receptor beta chains drawn from one sample of a study of human T cells and chemical hapten exposure. MiXCR was run by TCRdb on the RACE reads, yielding one entry per CDR3 protein. The sample consists of approximately 340,000 distinct CDR3 sequences, around 7% of them appearing once. The sample consisted of whole blood, taken in connection with sensitization to the hapten diphenylcyclopropenone (DPC). Source of these receptors: a woman younger than 35 with alopecia areata. Some clones in this sample may be carry-over from other donors' samples. Both conserved end residues are part of each CDR3. A D gene is named only where the DNA matches it firmly. Size is omitted from some rows. Given values are once, few, many or a class for expanded clones.

clone_size j_call v_call d_call cdr3_nt cdr3_aa
- TRBJ2-2 TRBV12-3/TRBV12-4 TRBD2 TGTGCCCAGCAGCGGGGGCCGAACACCGGGGAGCTGTTTTTT CAQQRGPNTGELFF
many TRBJ2-3 TRBV10-2 - TGCGCCAGCAGTGTTCTAGACCGGCAGTATTTT CASSVLDRQYF
many TRBJ1-6 TRBV4-3 - TGCGCCAGCAGCCAAACAGCCGATTATAATTCACCCCTCCACTTT CASSQTADYNSPLHF
many TRBJ1-1 TRBV29-1 TRBD1 TGCAGCGTTGTGGGGGGGACCGGGACAGGTGAAGCTTTCTTT CSVVGGTGTGEAFF
few TRBJ1-2 TRBV14 - TGTGCCAGCAGCCAAGTCGGATTAAACTATGGCTACACCTTC CASSQVGLNYGYTF
many TRBJ2-6 TRBV16 - TGTGCCAGCAACACCCAACCGGGAGTTCCCTCTGGGGCCAACGTCCTGACTTTC CASNTQPGVPSGANVLTF
few TRBJ1-6 TRBV4-1 - TGCGCCAGCAGCCAAGAGGCCGCTGGAGGTTCACCCCTCCACTTT CASSQEAAGGSPLHF
few TRBJ2-7 TRBV27 TRBD1 TGTGCCAGCAGTTTAGCCAACAGGGGGCATGCGGGAGAGCAGTACTTC CASSLANRGHAGEQYF
few TRBJ1-6 TRBV20-1 - TGCAGTGCTAGAGGCGACAGGCCTAGCTCCTATAATTCACCCCTCCACTTT CSARGDRPSSYNSPLHF
few TRBJ2-1 TRBV3-1 - TGTGCCAGCAGCCAAGAGATCAACACCCCACACAATGAGCAGTTCTTC CASSQEINTPHNEQFF
- TRBJ2-1 TRBV5-1 - TGCGCCAGCCAAAGGGACTCAGCGCCCTACAATGAGCAGTTCTTC CASQRDSAPYNEQFF
- TRBJ1-3 TRBV6-1 - TGTGCCACTGCTCACTCGGGACGCTCTGGAAACACCATATATTTT CATAHSGRSGNTIYF
few TRBJ2-3 TRBV28 - TGTGCCAGCAGCCAAAGAGATACGCAGTATTTT CASSQRDTQYF
few TRBJ1-2 TRBV12-3/TRBV12-4 - TGTGCCAGCAGTCCCTCGGGGGGCGACAGTTCCTATGGCTACACCTTC CASSPSGGDSSYGYTF
- TRBJ1-5 TRBV6-9 - TGTGCCAGCAGTCCGAGATCAGGGATTAATAGCAATCAGCCCCAGCATTTT CASSPRSGINSNQPQHF
few TRBJ1-3 TRBV12-3/TRBV12-4 - TGTGCCAGCAGCGACAGCTTAAGTTCTGGAAACACCATATATTTT CASSDSLSSGNTIYF
few TRBJ2-7 TRBV27 - TGTGCCAGCAGTCCCGACCCAAGCTCCTACGAGCAGTACTTC CASSPDPSSYEQYF
- TRBJ2-1 TRBV7-8 - TGTGCCAGCCAACCTAAGGGAGCTAGCTCCTACAATGAGCAGTTCTTC CASQPKGASSYNEQFF
few TRBJ1-5 TRBV7-2 - TGTGCCAGCAGCCGAAACGGACGGGGAAGCAATCAGCCCCAGCATTTT CASSRNGRGSNQPQHF
few TRBJ2-3 TRBV4-3 - TGCGCCAGCAGCCAATTCCCACTCGCAGATACGCAGTATTTT CASSQFPLADTQYF
many TRBJ2-7 TRBV4-3 TRBD1 TGCGCCAGCAGCCAAGATCTGGGACAGGGGGCCCACGAGCAGTACTTC CASSQDLGQGAHEQYF
- TRBJ1-4 TRBV12-3/TRBV12-4 TRBD1 TGTGCCAGCAGTCCTTGGACAGGGGGTTACGAAAAACTGTTTTTT CASSPWTGGYEKLFF
many TRBJ1-1 TRBV28 - TGTGCCAGCAGCAAGGTCAGAACAATGGGGAAAGCTTTCTTT CASSKVRTMGKAFF
few TRBJ1-1 TRBV6-5 - TGTGCCAGCAGTTACTCTGGGGGGACGAACACTGAAGCTTTCTTT CASSYSGGTNTEAFF
many TRBJ2-3 TRBV7-8 TRBD1 TGTGCCAGCAGCCCCTGGACAGGGGGAGATACGCAGTATTTT CASSPWTGGDTQYF
- TRBJ2-1 TRBV24-1 TRBD1 TGTGCCACCAGTGAACCGACAGGGGGTGAGCAGCTCTTC CATSEPTGGEQLF
few TRBJ1-1 TRBV11-1 - TGTGCCAGCAGCTTAGCGTTGCCGGTCCCGAACACTGAAGCTTTCTTT CASSLALPVPNTEAFF
few TRBJ2-7 TRBV2 - TGTGCCAGCACCACTAAAGGGGCTGGAGAGCAGTACTTC CASTTKGAGEQYF
- TRBJ2-3 TRBV2 TRBD1 TGTGCCAGCAGTCCCCAAGTGATGACAGGGGGAAGCACAGATACGCAGTATTTT CASSPQVMTGGSTDTQYF
- TRBJ1-2 TRBV6-5 TRBD1 TGTGCCAGCAGTTACTCGGACAGGTTAGATGGCTACACCTTC CASSYSDRLDGYTF
few TRBJ2-3 TRBV2 - TGTGCCAGAAGTTCGACCGACACAGATACGCAGTATTTT CARSSTDTDTQYF
- TRBJ2-5 TRBV10-3 - TGTGCCATCAGAGCAACAGGGCTAGGGGAGACCCAGTACTTC CAIRATGLGETQYF
few TRBJ2-1 TRBV27 - TGTGCCAGCAGTTGGCGGTTCTACAATGAGCAGTTCTTC CASSWRFYNEQFF
many TRBJ1-2 TRBV11-2 - TGTGCCAGCAGGAGCGCTGGGGGTAACTATGGCTACACCTTC CASRSAGGNYGYTF
- TRBJ1-1 TRBV20-1 - TGCAGTGCTAGAGAAGCCGGCAGTCTGAACACTGAAGCTTTCTTT CSAREAGSLNTEAFF
once TRBJ1-4 TRBV28 - TGTGCCAGCAGTCCGGCCCTAGGGACTAATGAAAAACTGTTTTTT CASSPALGTNEKLFF
many TRBJ2-7 TRBV14 - TGTGCCAGCAGCCAAGATCAGGGGCTCTCCTACGAGCAGTACTTC CASSQDQGLSYEQYF
- TRBJ1-4 TRBV5-5 - TGTGCCAGCAGCTTTACGGGGGAGAATGAAAAACTGTTTTTT CASSFTGENEKLFF
few TRBJ2-5 TRBV7-3 - TGTGCCAGCAGCTTAGGCGGGGAGAGAGAGACCCAGTACTTC CASSLGGERETQYF
- TRBJ2-7 TRBV2 TRBD2 TGTGCCAGCAGGAGACTAGCGGGGGCGTACGAGCAGTACTTC CASRRLAGAYEQYF
few TRBJ2-3 TRBV4-2 TRBD2 TGTGCCAGCAGTCCACAGGGGGCTAGCGGGGGGGCAGATACGCAGTATTTT CASSPQGASGGADTQYF
many TRBJ2-7 TRBV28 - TGTGCCAGCAGTTTTTACAGGGACGACGAGCAGTACTTC CASSFYRDDEQYF
- TRBJ1-1 TRBV6-1 - TGTGCCAGCTTAAGCAGCCGAGGTTCGAACACTGAAGCTTTCTTT CASLSSRGSNTEAFF
- TRBJ1-1 TRBV3-1 TRBD1 TGTGCCAGCAGCCAAGGACAGGGATCAGGCGGGGGCACTGAAGCTTTCTTT CASSQGQGSGGGTEAFF
few TRBJ1-5 TRBV15 TRBD1 TGTGCCACCAGCAGAGAACAGGGGGCAGGTGGCAATCAGCCCCAGCATTTT CATSREQGAGGNQPQHF
many TRBJ1-1 TRBV11-1 - TGTGCCAGCAGCTTAGGACGGAACACTGAAGCTTTCTTT CASSLGRNTEAFF
- TRBJ1-1 TRBV10-3 TRBD1 TGTGCCATCACTGACAGGGAGAACACTGAAGCTTTCTTT CAITDRENTEAFF
few TRBJ2-3 TRBV20-1 - TGCAGTGCGTACGAGAGCACAGATACGCAGTATTTT CSAYESTDTQYF
- TRBJ1-1 TRBV28 TRBD1 TGTGCCAGCAGTTTCCGGCCGGGACAGGGGAGGACTGAAGCTTTCTTT CASSFRPGQGRTEAFF
many TRBJ2-3 TRBV5-1 - TGCGCCAGCCTCTCGGAGGGCAGGGCCTACCCCACGGGGTATTTT CASLSEGRAYPTGYF